This T cell receptor beta chain was profiled in a study of T cells in localized non-small cell lung cancer. Libraries were prepared by immunoSEQ multiplex PCR; TCRdb keeps only in-frame clonotypes and omits some of them. The profile covers more than 100,000 clones, with 70% to 90% appearing a single time and 1.7% taken by the ten largest. This CDR3 contains 15 residues. Germline-derived CDR1 and CDR2 are LNHDA and SQIVND (reference sequence). Trimming took 8 bases from V and 8 from J; bases not matched to a gene: 14. As for this clone: Its antigen is unknown.

Study-wide findings and caveats: Higher T cell density in the blood was associated with longer overall survival, whereas higher adjacent-lung clonality associated with shorter survival. Adjacent lung tissue had a median about 50 of the top 100 clones found in the tumor. Uninvolved adjacent lung showed higher T cell clonality than tumor. It remains possible that heterogeneity exists, since only one tumor region was sequenced.

Sequencing was performed on peripheral blood, taken before any cancer treatment. The TCR sequence derives from a female donor over 55 with stage I lung adenocarcinoma. This rearrangement joins TRBV19 to TRBJ2-3, with 9 bases aligning to TRBD1. The CDR3 coding sequence is TGTGCCAGTCTTTCTCCGGGACAGGGACGTTTTACGCAGTATTTT. This gives the protein CASLSPGQGRFTQYF.